This TCR beta chain was sequenced during a study of shared clonotypes between healthy human individuals. In replicate PCRs of sorted subsets, roughly 210 ng DNA, tens of thousands of T cell genomes, was used. The table came from immunoSEQ multiplex PCR; TCRdb's copy has only in-frame clones and leaves some out. The table has around 980,000 clones, more than 75% seen once. This CDR3 has 13 residues. Germline V CDR1 and CDR2: SQVTM, ANQGSEA. Trimming stripped 1 base from V and 5 bases from J, with 11 bases between. General observations from the study: Clonotypes which were not shared had lower generation probabilities than clonotypes that all four donors shared. Naive CD4 clonotypes were shared across several donors at roughly 4.6%.

CD4+ cell separation produced CD45RA+ naive and CD45RA-negative memory subsets. This clone has only one observation. Its antigen is as yet unknown. The chain uses TRBV29-1 and TRBJ1-2; weak D call: TRBD1 (6 bases). Sequencing was performed on memory CD4+ T cells from PBMCs. Subset reported: CD45RA-negative fraction. The clonotype originates from a man aged 18 to 30 in good health. Some clones in this sample may be carry-over from other donors' samples. The CDR3 DNA is TGCAGCGTTGAAGTCTTGACAGGTTATGGCTACACCTTC. It is translated as CSVEVLTGYGYTF.